The entry that follows covers one TCR beta chain sequence. These data come from a study of cytomegalovirus exposure and HLA in healthy donors. The study ran its PCR with 60 Vbeta and 13 Jbeta primers. The method was immunoSEQ multiplex PCR; TCRdb's version includes in-frame clones alone and lacks a portion of them. The table shows more than 80,000 clones, with around three quarters occurring only once. The TCR was taken from a boy younger than 18 in good health and CMV-seronegative. The sequencing sample was made of PBMCs.

The CDR3 region has the DNA TGTGCCTGGAGTGTACGAAGACTAGCCCGCGGGGAAGAGACCCAGTACTTC. Protein sequence: CAWSVRRLARGEETQYF. The chain recombines TRBV30 with TRBJ2-5; 7 nucleotides line up with TRBD2. From germline, CDR1 is GTSNPN and CDR2 SVGIG (reference sequence). With 0 bases clipped from V and 3 bases from J, the junction kept 13 bases outside the gene matches. This CDR3 contains 17 residues.